The 10 T cell receptor beta chains below come from one sample, sequenced in a study of OX40 agonist ivuxolimab in advanced cancers. Generated by immunoSEQ multiplex PCR, the TCRdb table keeps only in-frame clones and is missing some. The table includes 65,000 to 90,000 clones, around 85% detected once. The sequencing used CD4+ or CD8+ T cells sorted from blood, collected in a trial of the OX40 agonist ivuxolimab. All receptors derive from an adult with an advanced solid tumor such as melanoma, head and neck, liver or kidney cancer.

The chain has TRBV2 and TRBJ1-3; possibly TRBD1 for D (5 bases). This CDR3 is 15 amino acids long. V was clipped by 5 bases and J by 4 bases, with 15 bases between them. CDR1 SNHLY and CDR2 FYNNEI come from the germline V gene. Here the CDR3 reads CASSPEGTGGNTIYF. For the CDR3, the DNA is TGTGCCAGCAGTCCCGAGGGGACTGGAGGAAACACCATATATTTT.

As to this clone: At the DNA level, this CDR3 is encoded by other sequences in the same sample as well. J is TRBJ1-2 and V is TRBV5-6; D is unresolved. Between the trimmed V and J ends, which lost 0 bases and 5 bases, there was a span of 5 bases. Per germline, CDR1 SGHDT and CDR2 YYEEEE. This CDR3 spans 12 amino acids. CDR3 nucleotides: TGTGCCAGCAGCTTGGGACCTTATGGCTACACCTTC. It translates to CASSLGPYGYTF. The complete variable domain, with remaining parts taken from reference TRBV5-6 and TRBJ1-2, reads DAGVTQSPTHLIKTRGQQVTLRCSPKSGHDTVSWYQQALGQGPQFIFQYYEEEERQRGNFPDRFSGHQFPNYSSELNVNALLLGDSALYLCASSLGPYGYTFGSGTRLTVV.

The chain employs TRBV15 and TRBJ2-2; the D call may be TRBD1 or TRBD2 (5 bases each). The CDR3 consists of 16 residues. The germline gives CDR1 LNHNV, CDR2 YYDKDF (reference sequence). Trimming shortened V by 1 base and J by 7 bases, and 16 bases separated the two germline ends. The CDR3: CATSRGSGRENGELFF. The CDR3 DNA is TGTGCCACCAGCAGAGGAAGTGGCAGGGAGAACGGGGAGCTGTTTTTT.

The chain links TRBV7-2 to TRBJ2-3, with 10 bases fitting TRBD2. The V segment lost 6 bases and the J segment 1 base; nucleotides outside the gene matches: 7. CDR3 length: 16 residues. Germline CDR1 is SGHTA and CDR2 is FQGNSA. In DNA form, the CDR3 reads TGTGCCAGCAGACGAACCGGGACTAGCGGCACAGATACGCAGTATTTT. It specifies CASRRTGTSGTDTQYF.

This rearrangement joins TRBV5-4 to TRBJ2-7; tentative D call: TRBD1 (6 bases). V was trimmed by 0 bases and J by 6 bases, leaving 10 bases between them. CDR3 length: 13 residues. Germline-derived CDR1 and CDR2 are SGHNT and YYREEE (reference sequence). CDR3 in amino acids: CASSLDREGEQYF. For the CDR3, the DNA is TGTGCCAGCAGCTTGGACAGGGAAGGCGAGCAGTACTTC.

This chain joins TRBV29-1 and TRBJ2-3; 9 nucleotides align to TRBD2. V was pared by 5 bases and J by 1 base, with 4 bases of the junction left unmatched. The CDR3 length is 14 residues. The germline CDR1 and CDR2 sequences are SQVTM and ANQGSEA. The chain's CDR3 is CSVCLAGGTDTQYF. The CDR3, as DNA: TGCAGCGTTTGCTTAGCGGGGGGCACAGATACGCAGTATTTT.

The chain joins TRBV9 to TRBJ2-2; TRBD2 is a possible D gene (5 bases). V lost 3 bases and J 4 bases, leaving 13 bases between the germline ends. This CDR3 has 15 residues. The germline gives CDR1 SGDLS, CDR2 YYNGEE. CDR3 coding DNA: TGTGCCAGCAGCGGCGGAGGAAGGGCCACCGGGGAGCTGTTTTTT. Its translation is CASSGGGRATGELFF.

The V gene is TRBV14, the J gene TRBJ2-1; TRBD1 aligns across 9 bases. Germline CDR1 and CDR2: SGHDN and FVKESK. Germline trimming cut 1 base from V and 6 bases from J; bases unmatched to any gene: 10. This CDR3 is 17 amino acids long. Here the CDR3 DNA reads TGTGCCAGCAGCCAAGGATCCGGGACAGGGTCTGTCAATGAGCAGTTCTTC. It specifies CASSQGSGTGSVNEQFF.

The chain has TRBV5-4 and TRBJ1-1, with D possibly being TRBD1 (5 bases). This CDR3 is 16 amino acids long. CDR1 SGHNT and CDR2 YYREEE come from the germline V gene (reference sequence). The germline V and J ends were trimmed by 0 bases and 0 bases, with 12 bases remaining between them. The CDR3 loop is CASSLGGGGMNTEAFF. Here the CDR3 DNA reads TGTGCCAGCAGCTTGGGCGGGGGAGGGATGAACACTGAAGCTTTCTTT.

V gene TRBV9 combines with J gene TRBJ2-3; 16 nucleotides agree with TRBD2. The junction had 2 bases not matched to a gene; V was cut back by 0 bases and J by 4 bases. From germline, CDR1 is SGDLS and CDR2 YYNGEE. CDR3 length: 17 amino acids. CDR3 nucleotide sequence: TGTGCCAGCAGCGTAGAGGGACTAGCGGGGGGGCCAGATACGCAGTATTTT. Amino acid sequence: CASSVEGLAGGPDTQYF.